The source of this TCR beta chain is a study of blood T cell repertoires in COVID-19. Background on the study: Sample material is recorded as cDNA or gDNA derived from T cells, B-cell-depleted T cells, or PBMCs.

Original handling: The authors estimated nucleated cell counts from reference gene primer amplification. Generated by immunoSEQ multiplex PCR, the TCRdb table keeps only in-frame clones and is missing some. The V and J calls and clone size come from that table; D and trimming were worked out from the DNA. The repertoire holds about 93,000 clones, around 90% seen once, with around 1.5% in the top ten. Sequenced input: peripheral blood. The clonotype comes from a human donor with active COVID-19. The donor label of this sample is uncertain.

CDR3 nucleotides: TGTGCCAGCAGCCAACCGGGTGGGAGGGGAATCTATGGCTACACCTTC. Amino acid sequence: CASSQPGGRGIYGYTF. The rearrangement links TRBV11-2 to TRBJ1-2; the D gene is possibly TRBD1 (5 bases). The CDR3 has 16 amino acids. V lost 5 bases, J lost 4 bases, and 20 bases lay in between. Looked up from germline, CDR1 is SGHAT and CDR2 is FQNNGV.